This T cell receptor (beta chain) was recovered during a study of T cell changes during pregnancy in multiple sclerosis (dated by TCRdb to the late 2010s). Study-wide context: Changes in the T cell repertoire over the course of pregnancy were examined in this study in women with multiple sclerosis.

Libraries were made using the immunoSEQ multiplex PCR assay. This immuneACCESS table, as held by TCRdb, lists in-frame sequences with V and J called but not all clones. Of the missing ones, under half trace to an unresolved V gene in checked studies; the others have no known cause. Within this sample are 69,000 or so clones, with roughly 92% of them counted one time only. Less than 2.5% of the sample is in the top ten clones. The CDR3 measures 14 amino acids from cysteine to phenylalanine. The read is trimmed to its CDR3 DNA, 42 bases read in frame from base 1. Trimming removed 3 bases from V and 2 bases from J, leaving 11 bases between the germline ends. Looking up the germline V gene (reference sequence) yields CDR1 LNHDA and CDR2 SQIVND. To note about this clone: The antigen it recognizes is unknown. The input lacks base qualities; no much larger clone sits a single base away.

The input for sequencing was peripheral blood, taken before pregnancy. The clonotype was recovered from a female donor with multiple sclerosis, enrolled in a pregnancy study. The chain is encoded by TRBV19 joined to TRBJ2-7; the D gene is perhaps TRBD2, on 5 matching bases. The CDR3 here reads CASSISSRPYEQYF. The nucleotides are TGTGCCAGTAGTATCTCTAGCCGGCCCTACGAGCAGTACTTC.